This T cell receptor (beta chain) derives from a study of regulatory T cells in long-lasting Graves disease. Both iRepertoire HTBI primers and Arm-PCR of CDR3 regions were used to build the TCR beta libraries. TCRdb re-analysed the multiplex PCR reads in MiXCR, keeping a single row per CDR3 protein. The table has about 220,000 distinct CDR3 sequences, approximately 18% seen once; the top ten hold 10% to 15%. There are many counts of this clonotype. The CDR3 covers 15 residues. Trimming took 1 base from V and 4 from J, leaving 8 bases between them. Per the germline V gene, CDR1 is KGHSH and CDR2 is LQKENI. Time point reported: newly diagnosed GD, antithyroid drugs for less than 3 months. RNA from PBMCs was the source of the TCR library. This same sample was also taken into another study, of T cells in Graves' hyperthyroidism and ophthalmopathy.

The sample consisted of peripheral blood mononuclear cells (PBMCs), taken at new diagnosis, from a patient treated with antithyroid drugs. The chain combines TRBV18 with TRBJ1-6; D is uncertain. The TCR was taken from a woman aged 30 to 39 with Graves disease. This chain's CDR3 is CASSPQNSYNSPLHF. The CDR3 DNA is TGTGCCAGCTCACCACAAAACAGTTATAATTCACCCCTCCACTTT.